This TCR beta chain was recovered during a study of T cells after yellow fever vaccination. Study observations and caveats: The study found a weaker secondary response that peaked faster, day 5 versus 15. Although most clonotypes did not, a small share appeared in both CD4 and CD8 compartments.

TCRdb reanalysed the 5' RACE reads using MiXCR and keeps one entry per CDR3 protein. The sample holds around 590,000 distinct CDR3 sequences, around an eighth seen once. This clonotype was found many times. Its target is not known. The CDR3 loop spans 14 amino acids. Losses at the gene ends were 5 bases for V and 8 bases for J; bases not matched to a gene: 9. Germline V gene lookup returns CDR1 SSHAT and CDR2 FNYEAQ (reference sequence). The sample here was PBMCs, taken on the day of the yellow fever booster vaccination. The TCR sequence derives from a young man who received the YFV17D yellow fever vaccine. The V call is TRBV7-7, the J call TRBJ2-1; 7 positions agree with TRBD2. This CDR3 reads CASSDGLGNDEQFF. The CDR3, as DNA: TGTGCCAGCAGCGATGGACTAGGCAACGATGAGCAGTTCTTC.